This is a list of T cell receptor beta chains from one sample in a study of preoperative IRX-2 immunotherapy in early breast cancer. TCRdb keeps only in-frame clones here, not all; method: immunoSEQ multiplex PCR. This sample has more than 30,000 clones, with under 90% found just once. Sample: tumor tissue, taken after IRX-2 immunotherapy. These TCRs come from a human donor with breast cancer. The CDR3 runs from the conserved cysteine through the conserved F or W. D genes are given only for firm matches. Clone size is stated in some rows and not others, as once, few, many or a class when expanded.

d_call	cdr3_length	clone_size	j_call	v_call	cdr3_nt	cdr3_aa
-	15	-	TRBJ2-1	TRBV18	TGTGCCAGCTCACCCCGCGGAGGGGCTATCGATGAGCAGTTCTTC	CASSPRGGAIDEQFF
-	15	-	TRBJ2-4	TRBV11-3	TGTGCCAGCAGCCCCCAGGGGCCCGGCAAAAACATTCAGTACTTC	CASSPQGPGKNIQYF
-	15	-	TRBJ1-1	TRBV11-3	TGTGCCAGCAGCTACGGGGCAGGTCTGGACACTGAAGCTTTCTTT	CASSYGAGLDTEAFF
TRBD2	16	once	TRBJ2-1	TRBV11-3	TGTGCCAGCAGCCAAGCTGGTAGCGGGGGGTTAGGGGAGCAGTTCTTC	CASSQAGSGGLGEQFF
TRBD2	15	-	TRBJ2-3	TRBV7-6	TGTGCCAGCAGCTCCGGGGCGGGGGTCACAGATACGCAGTATTTT	CASSSGAGVTDTQYF
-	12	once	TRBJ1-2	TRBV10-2	TGCGCCAGCAGTGGGACTAACTATGGCTACACCTTC	CASSGTNYGYTF
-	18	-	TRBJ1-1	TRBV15	TGTGCCACCAGCAGAGTCGGCCATTCGACCTCCCTGGACGCTGAAGCTTTCTTT	CATSRVGHSTSLDAEAFF
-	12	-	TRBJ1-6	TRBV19	TGTGCCAGTAGTATAATGGGTTCACCCCTCCACTTT	CASSIMGSPLHF
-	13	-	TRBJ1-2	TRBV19	TGTGCCAGTAGTAAAGGCGGAAACTATGGCTACACCTTC	CASSKGGNYGYTF
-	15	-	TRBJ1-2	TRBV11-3	TGTGCCAGCAGCTCCTATCAGGCTCAGGGCTATGGCTACACCTTC	CASSSYQAQGYGYTF